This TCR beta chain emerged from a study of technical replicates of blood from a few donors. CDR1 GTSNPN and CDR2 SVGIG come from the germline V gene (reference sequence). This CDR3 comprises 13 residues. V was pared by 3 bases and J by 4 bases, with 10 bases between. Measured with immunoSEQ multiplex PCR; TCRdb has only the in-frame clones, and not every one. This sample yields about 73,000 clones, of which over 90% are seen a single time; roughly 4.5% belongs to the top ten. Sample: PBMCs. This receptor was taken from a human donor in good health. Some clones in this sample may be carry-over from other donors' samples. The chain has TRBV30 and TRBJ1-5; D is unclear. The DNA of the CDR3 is TGTGCCTGGAGAAGAGGGTATAATCAGCCCCAGCATTTT. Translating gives CAWRRGYNQPQHF.